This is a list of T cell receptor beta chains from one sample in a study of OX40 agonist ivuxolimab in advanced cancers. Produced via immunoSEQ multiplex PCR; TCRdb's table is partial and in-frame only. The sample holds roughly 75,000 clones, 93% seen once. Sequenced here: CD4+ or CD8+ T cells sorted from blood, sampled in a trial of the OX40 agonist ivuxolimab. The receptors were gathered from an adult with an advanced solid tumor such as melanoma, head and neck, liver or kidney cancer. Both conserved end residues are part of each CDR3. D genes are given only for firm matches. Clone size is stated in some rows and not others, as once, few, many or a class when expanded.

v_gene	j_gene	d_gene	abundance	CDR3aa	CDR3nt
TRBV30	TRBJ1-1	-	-	CAFRGEAFF	TGTGCCTTTAGGGGGGAAGCTTTCTTT
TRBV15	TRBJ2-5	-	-	CATSREGRVQETQYF	TGTGCCACCAGCAGAGAGGGACGAGTCCAAGAGACCCAGTACTTC
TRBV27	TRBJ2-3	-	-	CASSQGTPRGDTQYF	TGTGCCAGCAGTCAAGGGACCCCCAGAGGAGATACGCAGTATTTT
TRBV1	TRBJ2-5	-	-	CTSSRPPLRETQYF	TGCACCAGCAGCCGCCCTCCTCTACGGGAGACCCAGTACTTC
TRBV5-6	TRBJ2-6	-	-	CASSAATGAGDWANVLTF	TGTGCCAGCAGCGCGGCAACAGGAGCCGGGGACTGGGCCAACGTCCTGACTTTC
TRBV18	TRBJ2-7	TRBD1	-	CASSPKDRAGFYEQYF	TGTGCCAGCTCACCGAAGGACAGGGCGGGCTTCTACGAGCAGTACTTC
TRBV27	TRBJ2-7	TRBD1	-	CASSPLNGTASYEQYF	TGTGCCAGCAGTCCACTAAACGGGACAGCCTCCTACGAGCAGTACTTC
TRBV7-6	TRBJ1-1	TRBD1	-	CASSRGQGWTEAFF	TGTGCCAGCAGCCGGGGACAGGGGTGGACTGAAGCTTTCTTT
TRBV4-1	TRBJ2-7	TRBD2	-	CASSQETSGSYEQYF	TGCGCCAGCAGCCAAGAGACTAGCGGGTCCTACGAGCAGTACTTC
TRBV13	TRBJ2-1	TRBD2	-	CASSLWREHNEQFF	TGTGCCAGCAGCTTATGGCGGGAGCACAATGAGCAGTTCTTC
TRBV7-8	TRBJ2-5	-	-	CASSPNANRRETQYF	TGTGCCAGCAGCCCCAACGCGAACAGGCGAGAGACCCAGTACTTC
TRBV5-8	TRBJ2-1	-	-	CASSLERRNEQFF	TGTGCCAGCAGCTTGGAAAGGAGGAATGAGCAGTTCTTC
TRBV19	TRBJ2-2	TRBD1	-	CASSTGQGNTGELFF	TGTGCCAGTAGTACGGGACAGGGGAACACCGGGGAGCTGTTTTTT
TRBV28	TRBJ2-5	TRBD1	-	CASYNTGEKETQYF	TGTGCCAGTTATAACACAGGGGAAAAAGAGACCCAGTACTTC
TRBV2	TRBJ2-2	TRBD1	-	CASRYRGNTGELFF	TGTGCCAGCAGGTACAGGGGGAACACCGGGGAGCTGTTTTTT
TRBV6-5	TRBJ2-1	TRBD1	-	CASSLAGTAPEEQFF	TGTGCCAGCAGTTTGGCCGGGACAGCCCCTGAAGAGCAGTTCTTC
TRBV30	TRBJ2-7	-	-	CAWSVKWKQDYEQYF	TGTGCCTGGAGTGTAAAATGGAAGCAGGATTACGAGCAGTACTTC
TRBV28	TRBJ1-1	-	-	CASSLLTEDTEAFF	TGTGCCAGCAGTTTATTGACAGAAGACACTGAAGCTTTCTTT
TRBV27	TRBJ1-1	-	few	CASSLGLNTEAFF	TGTGCCAGCAGTTTGGGGTTGAACACTGAAGCTTTCTTT
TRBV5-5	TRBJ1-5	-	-	CASSSETDSNQPQHF	TGTGCCAGCAGCTCCGAGACAGATAGCAATCAGCCCCAGCATTTT
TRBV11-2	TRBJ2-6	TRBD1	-	CASSSPTGENSGANVLTF	TGTGCCAGCAGCTCACCCACAGGGGAAAACTCTGGGGCCAACGTCCTGACTTTC
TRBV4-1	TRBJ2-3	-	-	CASSRGGTITDTQYF	TGCGCCAGCAGCCGAGGGGGGACTATCACAGATACGCAGTATTTT
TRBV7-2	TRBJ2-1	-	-	CASSSFRDPSYNEQFF	TGTGCCAGCAGTTCGTTCAGGGATCCCTCCTACAATGAGCAGTTCTTC
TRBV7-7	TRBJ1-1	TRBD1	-	CASSEGQAFATEAFF	TGTGCTAGCAGCGAGGGACAGGCTTTCGCGACTGAAGCTTTCTTT
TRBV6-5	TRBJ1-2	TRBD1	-	CASSSGTGRDTF	TGTGCCAGCAGTTCCGGGACAGGGAGGGACACCTTC
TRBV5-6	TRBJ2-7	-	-	CASSLGILSYEQYF	TGTGCCAGCAGCTTGGGAATACTCTCCTACGAGCAGTACTTC
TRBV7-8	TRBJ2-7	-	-	CASSFTGNEQYF	TGTGCCAGCAGCTTTACAGGGAACGAGCAGTACTTC
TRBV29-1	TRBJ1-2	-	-	CSVVAGDGYTF	TGCAGCGTTGTGGCAGGGGATGGCTACACCTTC
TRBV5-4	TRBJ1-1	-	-	CASSGAGEAFF	TGTGCCAGCAGCGGGGCGGGTGAAGCTTTCTTT
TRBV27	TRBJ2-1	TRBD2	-	CASSIIPRGLAGGRAYNEQFF	TGTGCCAGCAGCATCATCCCGCGGGGACTAGCGGGAGGTCGGGCCTACAATGAGCAGTTCTTC
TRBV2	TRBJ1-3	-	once	CASSDWGETSSGNTIYF	TGTGCCAGCAGTGATTGGGGGGAGACGAGCTCTGGAAACACCATATATTTT
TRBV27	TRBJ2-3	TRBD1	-	CASSLSEDRASTDTQYF	TGTGCCAGCAGTTTATCGGAGGACAGGGCCAGCACAGATACGCAGTATTTT
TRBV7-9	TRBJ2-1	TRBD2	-	CASIGLAGANEQFF	TGTGCCAGCATAGGACTAGCGGGAGCTAATGAGCAGTTCTTC
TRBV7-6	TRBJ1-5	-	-	CASSQEVGQPQHF	TGTGCCAGCAGCCAGGAGGTTGGGCAGCCCCAGCATTTT
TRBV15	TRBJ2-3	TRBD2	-	CATLLAGGSTDTQYF	TGTGCCACCCTCCTAGCGGGAGGCTCCACAGATACGCAGTATTTT
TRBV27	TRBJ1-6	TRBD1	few	CASSLNPSGQVSPLHF	TGTGCCAGCAGTTTAAACCCCTCGGGACAGGTTTCACCCCTCCACTTT
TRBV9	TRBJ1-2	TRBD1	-	CASSVEGGLNYGYTF	TGTGCCAGCAGCGTAGAAGGGGGCCTAAACTATGGCTACACCTTC
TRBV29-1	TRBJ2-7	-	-	CSGEGQGEQYF	TGCAGCGGGGAAGGACAAGGGGAGCAGTACTTC
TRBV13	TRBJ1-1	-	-	CASSLETGTTEAFF	TGTGCCAGCAGCCTTGAGACCGGAACGACTGAAGCTTTCTTT
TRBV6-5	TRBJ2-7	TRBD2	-	CASSYGTSGSEYEQYF	TGTGCCAGCAGTTACGGGACTAGCGGGAGTGAGTACGAGCAGTACTTC
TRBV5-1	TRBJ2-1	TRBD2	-	CASSWRLAVSSYNEQFF	TGCGCCAGCAGCTGGAGACTAGCCGTCAGCTCCTACAATGAGCAGTTCTTC
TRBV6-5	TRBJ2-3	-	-	CASRNGRTDTQYF	TGTGCCAGCAGAAACGGACGGACAGATACGCAGTATTTT
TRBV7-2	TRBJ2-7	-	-	CASSLIDFYEQYF	TGTGCCAGCAGCTTAATTGACTTCTACGAGCAGTACTTC
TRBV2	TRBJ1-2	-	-	CASSDFITLSLRGYTF	TGTGCCAGCAGTGATTTTATAACTTTATCTCTTCGTGGCTACACCTTC
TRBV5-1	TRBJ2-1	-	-	CASSPSIYIAVSNEQFF	TGCGCCAGCAGCCCTTCCATATATATAGCGGTTTCGAATGAGCAGTTCTTC